These 21 T cell receptor beta chains originate from one sample sequenced in a study of blood T cell repertoires in COVID-19. Generated by immunoSEQ multiplex PCR, the TCRdb table keeps only in-frame clones and is missing some. Of some 180,000 clones in the sample, more than 75% were seen once. Sequenced input: PBMCs or T cells enriched from blood (not recorded which). These receptors all stem from a man in his sixties who had been exposed to COVID-19.

This chain connects TRBV3-1 (or the pseudogene TRBV3-2) to TRBJ2-1; 11 bases are shared with TRBD1. In germline, CDR1 is LGHDT, CDR2 YNNKEL (reference sequence). The CDR3 consists of 17 residues. The ends lost 3 bases at V and 7 bases at J; junction bases unmatched: 11. The CDR3 protein is CASSHLPGQGAVNEQFF. CDR3 sequence (DNA): TGTGCCAGCAGCCACCTACCCGGACAGGGGGCTGTGAATGAGCAGTTCTTC.

The chain recombines TRBV19 with TRBJ2-7; TRBD2 matches 15 bases. The CDR3 contains 15 residues. V trimming: 5 bases; J trimming: 5 bases; junction bases outside the gene matches: 4. Germline values: CDR1 LNHDA, CDR2 SQIVND (reference sequence). The CDR3 region is CASSLRTSGRDEQYF. CDR3 in DNA: TGTGCCAGTAGTTTACGGACTAGCGGGAGGGACGAGCAGTACTTC.

This chain connects TRBV7-2 to TRBJ1-2, with a possible D match to TRBD1 (5 bases). CDR1 is SGHTA and CDR2 is FQGNSA in the germline V gene. V shed 2 bases and J shed 5 bases, with 15 bases lying between them. CDR3 length: 15 residues. CDR3 sequence reads: CASSLSGEVEYGYTF. The CDR3 nucleotides read TGTGCCAGCAGCTTATCGGGGGAGGTAGAGTATGGCTACACCTTC.

J is TRBJ1-5 and V is TRBV10-3; D is ambiguous. V lost 2 bases and J 0 bases, leaving 8 bases between the germline ends. This CDR3 contains 15 residues. The germline V gene has CDR1 ENHRY and CDR2 SYGVKD. The CDR3 region is CAISEGELSNQPQHF. The CDR3 DNA sequence: TGTGCCATCAGTGAGGGAGAGCTTAGCAATCAGCCCCAGCATTTT.

At least ten counts were recorded for this clone. The chain couples TRBV5-1 to TRBJ1-1; 8 bases line up with TRBD1. The germline gives CDR1 SGHRS, CDR2 YFSETQ. The CDR3 is 15 residues long. The V gene end was trimmed by 3 bases and the J gene end by 4 bases; junction bases not matched to a gene: 8. CDR3 DNA: TGCGCCAGCAGCTATGGACAGGGTGTTGGCACTGAAGCTTTCTTT. Translated, it gives CASSYGQGVGTEAFF.

The rearrangement uses TRBV4-3 and TRBJ1-4; TRBD1 might be the D (5 bases). Germline V gene data show CDR1 as LGHNA and CDR2 as YSLEER. This CDR3 spans 15 amino acids. Between the trimmed V and J ends, which lost 0 bases and 5 bases, there was a span of 10 bases. The DNA of the CDR3 is TGCGCCAGCAGCCAAGATGCCCCAGGGAATGAAAAACTGTTTTTT. As protein: CASSQDAPGNEKLFF.

CDR3 in amino acids: CASSLIARGETQYF. The CDR3 DNA follows: TGTGCCAGCAGCTTAATAGCTCGGGGGGAGACCCAGTACTTC. The rearrangement joins TRBV7-6 to TRBJ2-5; D might be TRBD2 (6 bases). The V gene's germline CDR1 is SGHVS and CDR2 FNYEAQ. The CDR3 is 14 residues long. Deletions cut 2 bases from V and 5 bases from J, with 12 bases between.

This chain joins TRBV11-3 and TRBJ1-4; 9 bases agree with TRBD1. The germline V gene encodes CDR1 SGHNT and CDR2 YENEEA. The CDR3 is 14 residues long. V lost 3 bases and J lost 8; bases outside the gene matches: 4. The CDR3 protein is CASSFGTGNEKLFF. The DNA for the CDR3 is TGTGCCAGCAGCTTCGGGACAGGGAACGAAAAACTGTTTTTT.

The V and J genes are TRBV6-5 and TRBJ1-3; D remains unclear. Germline V gene lookup returns CDR1 MNHEY and CDR2 SVGAGI. The CDR3 covers 15 residues. The V end was cut by 0 bases, the J end by 0 bases, with 6 bases between. The CDR3 sequence is CASSYSELSGNTIYF. As DNA, the CDR3 is TGTGCCAGCAGTTACTCGGAGCTCTCTGGAAACACCATATATTTT.

The J gene is TRBJ2-5, the V gene TRBV2; 9 nucleotides line up with TRBD1. CDR1 and CDR2 from the germline V gene are SNHLY and FYNNEI. Unmatched junction bases numbered 4, after V lost 3 bases and J lost 2 bases. This CDR3 comprises 15 residues. CDR3 nucleotide sequence: TGTGCCAGCAGTGAGGGGGGGACAGGGCAAGAGACCCAGTACTTC. Its translation: CASSEGGTGQETQYF.

The chain links TRBV20-1 to TRBJ1-1; TRBD1 might be the D (5 bases). This CDR3 region has 11 residues. Trimming pared 5 bases from V and 7 bases from J, leaving 11 bases between. Per the germline V gene, CDR1 is DFQATT and CDR2 is SNEGSKA (reference sequence). The CDR3 protein is CSARMGGEAFF. The CDR3 region has the DNA TGCAGTGCTCGGATGGGGGGTGAAGCTTTCTTT.

The rearrangement links TRBV11-3 to TRBJ2-1; TRBD2 matches at 9 bases. Germline values: CDR1 SGHNT, CDR2 YENEEA. V trimming: 5 bases; J trimming: 1 base; junction bases outside the gene matches: 6. The CDR3 sequence is 16 residues long. The CDR3 protein is CASSRPAGGSYNEQFF. The CDR3 DNA is TGTGCCAGCAGCCGGCCAGCGGGAGGTTCCTACAATGAGCAGTTCTTC.

The V gene is TRBV15, the J gene TRBJ1-5, with TRBD1 matching over 10 bases. The ends lost 5 bases at V and 7 bases at J; junction bases unmatched: 5. There are 14 residues in the CDR3. The V gene's germline CDR1 is LNHNV and CDR2 YYDKDF (reference sequence). CDR3 in amino acids: CATSGTGVGQPQHF. CDR3 sequence (DNA): TGTGCCACCAGCGGGACAGGGGTGGGACAGCCCCAGCATTTT.

The CDR3 DNA reads as TGTGCCAGCAGCCCCAGCGGGAGAGGCAATGAGCAGTTCTTC. Protein product: CASSPSGRGNEQFF. The V and J genes are TRBV3-1 (or the pseudogene TRBV3-2) and TRBJ2-1, with 8 bases matching TRBD2. The germline V gene has CDR1 LGHDT and CDR2 YNNKEL (reference sequence). The CDR3 has 14 amino acids. V lost 4 bases, J lost 6 bases, and 5 bases stayed unmatched.

This clone was seen once. The genes are TRBV24-1 and TRBJ2-3; possible D gene TRBD1, 6 bases. This CDR3 is built from 16 residues. From germline, CDR1 is KGHDR and CDR2 SFDVKD. V was clipped by 3 bases and J by 0 bases, with 12 bases between them. The CDR3 here is CATSDRTDPSTDTQYF. For the CDR3, the DNA is TGTGCCACCAGTGATAGGACAGATCCAAGCACAGATACGCAGTATTTT.

The chain has TRBV5-1 and TRBJ2-5, with D possibly TRBD2 on 6 matching bases. The germline gives CDR1 SGHRS, CDR2 YFSETQ. The V end was cut by 0 bases, the J end by 4 bases, with 7 bases between. This CDR3 region has 13 residues. DNA for the CDR3: TGCGCCAGCAGCTTGGTGGGGGGAGAGACCCAGTACTTC. Translation gives CASSLVGGETQYF.

The chain recombines TRBV5-1 with TRBJ2-3; 8 bases are a match to TRBD1. Losses at the gene ends were 0 bases for V and 4 bases for J; bases not matched to a gene: 4. CDR1 and CDR2 (germline): SGHRS, YFSETQ. CDR3 length equals 15 residues. The CDR3 DNA reads as TGCGCCAGCAGCTTGGTGCAGGGGGCATCAGATACGCAGTATTTT. It yields the protein CASSLVQGASDTQYF.

This clone has just one count. The junction departs from the called germline gene at one end, perhaps through a read error. The V gene is TRBV2, the J gene TRBJ2-7, with D tentatively TRBD2 (6 bases). Per the germline V gene, CDR1 is SNHLY and CDR2 is FYNNEI. The CDR3 covers 15 residues. CDR3 nucleotide sequence: TGTGCCAGCAGGGAAGGTTGGTCGGGACTTTACGAGCAGTACTTC. It yields the protein CASREGWSGLYEQYF.

The rearrangement links TRBV29-1 to TRBJ1-1, with a possible D match to TRBD1 (6 bases). From germline, CDR1 is SQVTM and CDR2 ANQGSEA. V dropped 1 base and J dropped 9 bases, with 12 bases sitting between them. The CDR3 has 12 amino acids. CDR3 nucleotide sequence: TGCAGCGTTGAAGGAGGACAGCCCAAAGCTTTCTTT. This codes for CSVEGGQPKAFF. The full variable domain, with the rest looked up from reference TRBV29-1 and TRBJ1-1, is SAVISQKPSRDICQRGTSLTIQCQVDSQVTMMFWYRQQPGQSLTLIATANQGSEATYESGFVIDKFPISRPNLTFSTLTVSNMSPEDSSIYLCSVEGGQPKAFFGQGTRLTVV.

The V and J genes are TRBV29-1 and TRBJ1-1, with 8 bases that match TRBD1. Trimming at V came to 6 bases and at J to 7 bases, leaving 7 bases not matched to a gene. CDR1 is SQVTM, CDR2 ANQGSEA, per germline. The CDR3 covers 12 residues. CDR3 coding DNA: TGCAGCGTCTCCGACAGGGGTGGTGAAGCTTTCTTT. This sequence encodes CSVSDRGGEAFF.

The chain links TRBV12-5 to TRBJ1-2; D is undetermined. The ends were cut back, 4 bases at V and 3 bases at J, with 6 bases in the middle. The CDR3 is made up of 12 amino acids. The germline gives CDR1 LGHNT, CDR2 FRNRAP. CDR3 residues: CASGSQYYGYTF. DNA of the CDR3: TGTGCTAGTGGTTCACAGTACTATGGCTACACCTTC.